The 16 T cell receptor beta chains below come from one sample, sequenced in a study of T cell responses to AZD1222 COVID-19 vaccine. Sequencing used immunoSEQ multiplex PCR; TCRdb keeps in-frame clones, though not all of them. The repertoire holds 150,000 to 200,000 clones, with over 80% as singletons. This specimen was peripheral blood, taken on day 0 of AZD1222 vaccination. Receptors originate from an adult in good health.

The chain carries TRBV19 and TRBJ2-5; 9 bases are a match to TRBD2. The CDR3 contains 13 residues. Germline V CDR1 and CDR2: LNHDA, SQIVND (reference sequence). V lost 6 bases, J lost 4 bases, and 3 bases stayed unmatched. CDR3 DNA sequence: TGTGCCAGTAGGACACTAGCGGGAGAGACCCAGTACTTC. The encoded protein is CASRTLAGETQYF.

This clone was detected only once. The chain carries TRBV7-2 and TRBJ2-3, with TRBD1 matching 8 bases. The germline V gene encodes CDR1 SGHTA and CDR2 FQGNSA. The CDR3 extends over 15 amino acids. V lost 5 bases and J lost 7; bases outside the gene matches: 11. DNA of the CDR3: TGTGCCAGCAGCATCTGGGCAGGGGGCGCAAATACGCAGTATTTT. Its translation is CASSIWAGGANTQYF.

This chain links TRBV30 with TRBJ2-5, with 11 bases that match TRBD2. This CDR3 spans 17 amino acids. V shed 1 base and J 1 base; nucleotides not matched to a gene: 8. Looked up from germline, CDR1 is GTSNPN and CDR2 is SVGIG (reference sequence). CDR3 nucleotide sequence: TGTGCCTGGAGTGGTACCCTCGGACTAGCGGGCCAAGAGACCCAGTACTTC. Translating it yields CAWSGTLGLAGQETQYF.

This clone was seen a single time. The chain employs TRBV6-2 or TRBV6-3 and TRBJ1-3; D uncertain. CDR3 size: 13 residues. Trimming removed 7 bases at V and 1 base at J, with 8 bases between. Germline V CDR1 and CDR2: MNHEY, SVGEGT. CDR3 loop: CASTPQSGNTIYF. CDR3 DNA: TGTGCCAGCACCCCACAGTCTGGAAACACCATATATTTT.

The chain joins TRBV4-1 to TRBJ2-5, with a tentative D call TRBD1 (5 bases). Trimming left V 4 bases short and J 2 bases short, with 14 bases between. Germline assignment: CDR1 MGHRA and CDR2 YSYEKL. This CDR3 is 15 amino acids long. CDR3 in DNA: TGCGCCAGCAGCCGAGGACAACGAGCTCAAGAGACCCAGTACTTC. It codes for CASSRGQRAQETQYF.

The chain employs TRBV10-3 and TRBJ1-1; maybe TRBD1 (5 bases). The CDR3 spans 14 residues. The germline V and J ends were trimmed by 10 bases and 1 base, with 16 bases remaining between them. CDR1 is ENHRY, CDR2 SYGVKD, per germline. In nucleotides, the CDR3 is TGTGCCAGTCTTGGGGCCGAGGGGAACACTGAAGCTTTCTTT. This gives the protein CASLGAEGNTEAFF.

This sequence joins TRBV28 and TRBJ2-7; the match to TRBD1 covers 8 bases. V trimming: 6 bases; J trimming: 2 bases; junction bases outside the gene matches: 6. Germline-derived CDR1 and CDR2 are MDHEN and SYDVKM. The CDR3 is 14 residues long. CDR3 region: CASSSGQGTYEQYV. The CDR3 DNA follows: TGTGCCAGCAGCTCCGGACAGGGCACCTACGAGCAGTACGTC.

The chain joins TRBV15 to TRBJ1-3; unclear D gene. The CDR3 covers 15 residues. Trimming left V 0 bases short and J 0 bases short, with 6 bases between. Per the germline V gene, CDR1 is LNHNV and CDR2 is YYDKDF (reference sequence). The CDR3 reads CATSRDHTSGNTIYF. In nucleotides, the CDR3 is TGTGCCACCAGCAGAGATCACACCTCTGGAAACACCATATATTTT.

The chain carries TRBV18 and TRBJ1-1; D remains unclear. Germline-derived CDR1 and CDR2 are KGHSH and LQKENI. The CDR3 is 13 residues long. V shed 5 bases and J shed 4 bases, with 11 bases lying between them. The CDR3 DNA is TGTGCCAGCTCAGCCAGTGGGGTCACTGAAGCTTTCTTT. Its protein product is CASSASGVTEAFF.

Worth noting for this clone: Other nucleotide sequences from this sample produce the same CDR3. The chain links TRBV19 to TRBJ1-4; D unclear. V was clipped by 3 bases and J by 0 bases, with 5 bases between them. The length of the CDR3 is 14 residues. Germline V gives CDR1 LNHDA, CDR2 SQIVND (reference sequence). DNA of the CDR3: TGTGCCAGTAGTATCGGGGCAACTAATGAAAAACTGTTTTTT. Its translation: CASSIGATNEKLFF.

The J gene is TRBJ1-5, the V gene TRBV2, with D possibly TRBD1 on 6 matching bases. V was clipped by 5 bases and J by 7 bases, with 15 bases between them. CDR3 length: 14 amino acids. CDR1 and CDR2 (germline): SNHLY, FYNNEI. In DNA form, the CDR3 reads TGTGCCAGCAGTACTCTGGGGGCTAGACAGCCCCAGCATTTT. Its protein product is CASSTLGARQPQHF.

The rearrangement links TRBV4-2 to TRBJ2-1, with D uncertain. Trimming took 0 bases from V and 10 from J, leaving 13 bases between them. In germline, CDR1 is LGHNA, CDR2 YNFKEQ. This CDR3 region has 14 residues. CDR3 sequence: CASSQDALDGEQFF. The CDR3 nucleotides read TGTGCCAGCAGCCAAGATGCCCTGGACGGCGAGCAGTTCTTC.

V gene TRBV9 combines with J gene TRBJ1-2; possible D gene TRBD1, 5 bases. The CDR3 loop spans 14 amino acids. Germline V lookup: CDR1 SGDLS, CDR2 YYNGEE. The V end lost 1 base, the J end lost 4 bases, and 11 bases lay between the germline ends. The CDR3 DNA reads TGTGCCAGCAGCGTAATGGGGGTGGGCTATGGCTACACCTTC. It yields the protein CASSVMGVGYGYTF.

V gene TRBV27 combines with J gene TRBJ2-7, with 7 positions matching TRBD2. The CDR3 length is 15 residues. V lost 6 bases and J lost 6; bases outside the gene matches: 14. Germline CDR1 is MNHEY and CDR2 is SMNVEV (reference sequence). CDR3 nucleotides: TGTGCCAGCAGCTCGGGGGGTGCGGGAGAGGGCGAGCAGTACTTC. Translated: CASSSGGAGEGEQYF.

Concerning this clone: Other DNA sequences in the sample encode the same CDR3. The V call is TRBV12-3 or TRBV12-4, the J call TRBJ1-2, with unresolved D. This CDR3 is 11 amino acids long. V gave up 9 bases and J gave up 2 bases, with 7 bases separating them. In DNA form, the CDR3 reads TGTGCCAGTTCGGGCAACTATGGCTACACCTTC. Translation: CASSGNYGYTF.

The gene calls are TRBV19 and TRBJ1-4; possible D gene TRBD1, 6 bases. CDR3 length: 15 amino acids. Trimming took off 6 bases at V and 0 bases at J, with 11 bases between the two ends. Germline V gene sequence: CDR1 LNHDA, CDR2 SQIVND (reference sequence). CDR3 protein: CASRQTGSTNEKLFF. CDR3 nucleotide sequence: TGTGCCAGTAGACAAACAGGGTCAACTAATGAAAAACTGTTTTTT.